This TCR beta chain was identified in a study of T cell responses to AZD1222 COVID-19 vaccine. Points from the study as a whole: Regions 160-218 and 743-854 dominated among vaccine-associated CD4 TCRs spanning spike. The study sampled repertoires only after the peak T cell response. Following two doses of AZD1222, Spike-specific TCR breadth and depth rose. The donor cohort was predominantly white British with a female majority, and clonal diversity may have been underestimated.

With regard to this clone: The target antigen is unknown.

CDR3 length: 15 amino acids. The germline CDR1 and CDR2 sequences are SGHTA and FQGNSA. Trimming left V 4 bases short and J 4 bases short, with 14 bases between. Generated by immunoSEQ multiplex PCR, the TCRdb table keeps only in-frame clones and is missing some. The repertoire holds 150,000 or so clones, with approximately 88% as singletons. The TCR comes from an adult in good health. The sample was peripheral blood, taken on day 0 of AZD1222 vaccination. The V gene is TRBV7-2, the J gene TRBJ1-3; TRBD1 is a possible D gene (6 bases). This CDR3 is CASSSMEGTGNTIYF. The CDR3 DNA reads TGTGCCAGCAGCTCCATGGAGGGGACAGGAAACACCATATATTTT.